Below are 9 T cell receptor beta chains sequenced from a single sample in a study of spatial heterogeneity in lung cancer. Time point of the sample: sample taken at primary tumor resection. Without sorting, whole RNA was sequenced from tumor, nontumor lung or frozen PBMC. MiXCR, applied by TCRdb to the 5' RACE reads, yields one record per CDR3 protein. The sample carries around 45,000 distinct CDR3 sequences, 10% to 15% recorded once. The specimen was PBMCs, collected at surgery. All receptors come from a female donor with early-stage non-small cell lung cancer.

For this clonotype: This may be a read error, as it is one base from a much larger clone. The V call is TRBV28, the J call TRBJ2-6, with D unclear. Germline-derived CDR1 and CDR2 are MDHEN and SYDVKM. This CDR3 comprises 15 residues. Deletions cut 3 bases from V and 4 bases from J, with 10 bases between. The CDR3 here is CASSFALGGANVLTF. CDR3 DNA sequence: TGTGCCAGCAGTTTCGCCCTGGGGGGGGCCAACGTCCTGACTTTC.

This clonotype has ten or more counts. The V call is TRBV5-6, the J call TRBJ2-7; perhaps TRBD2 as D (7 bases). Trimming removed 4 bases at V and 0 bases at J, with 17 bases between. CDR1 and CDR2 (germline): SGHDT, YYEEEE. CDR3 size: 16 residues. CDR3 loop: CASSLSRGGVSYEQYF. DNA of the CDR3: TGTGCCAGCAGCCTAAGTAGGGGGGGCGTCTCCTACGAGCAGTACTTC. Full variable domain (remainder filled in from reference TRBV5-6 and TRBJ2-7): DAGVTQSPTHLIKTRGQQVTLRCSPKSGHDTVSWYQQALGQGPQFIFQYYEEEERQRGNFPDRFSGHQFPNYSSELNVNALLLGDSALYLCASSLSRGGVSYEQYFGPGTRLTVT.

This clonotype was seen repeatedly, ten times or more. This chain links TRBV28 with TRBJ2-3; D gene uncertain. Germline lookup yields CDR1 MDHEN and CDR2 SYDVKM. The V gene lost 6 bases and the J gene lost 14 bases, with 21 bases spanning the gap. This CDR3 spans 13 amino acids. CDR3 residues: CASRQLSGLQWYF. Written as DNA, the CDR3 is TGTGCCAGCAGGCAGCTTTCTGGGCTTCAGTGGTATTTT.

This clonotype has more than one count but fewer than ten. The V and J genes are TRBV6-5 and TRBJ2-5; 9 bases are a match to TRBD1. This CDR3 contains 17 residues. Looked up from germline, CDR1 is MNHEY and CDR2 is SVGAGI. J gave up 5 bases and V 5 bases, and 15 bases lay outside the gene matches. CDR3 loop: CASSPLGQGKNGETQYF. CDR3 coding DNA: TGTGCCAGCAGTCCCCTCGGACAGGGGAAGAATGGGGAGACCCAGTACTTC.

V usage is TRBV6-5 and J usage is TRBJ2-1, with a weak D call TRBD2 (7 bases). Germline V gene sequence: CDR1 MNHEY, CDR2 SVGAGI. This CDR3 has 17 amino acids. V shed 7 bases and J shed 2 bases, with 21 bases lying between them. Here the CDR3 reads CASIPKVGGGPYNEQFF. For the CDR3, the DNA is TGTGCCAGCATTCCCAAGGTGGGGGGGGGCCCCTACAATGAGCAGTTCTTC.

This clonotype was recorded a few times. This chain joins TRBV15 and TRBJ1-4; a possible D gene is TRBD1 (5 bases). This CDR3 contains 15 residues. The V gene lost 1 base and the J gene lost 7 bases, with 13 bases spanning the gap. Germline CDR1 LNHNV, CDR2 YYDKDF (reference sequence). CDR3 loop: CATSRVDSGVEKLFF. For the CDR3, the DNA is TGTGCCACCAGCAGAGTTGACAGCGGCGTTGAAAAACTGTTTTTT. Filled out from reference TRBV15 and TRBJ1-4, the complete variable domain reads DAMVIQNPRYQVTQFGKPVTLSCSQTLNHNVMYWYQQKSSQAPKLLFHYYDKDFNNEADTPDNFQSRRPNTSFCFLDIRSPGLGDTAMYLCATSRVDSGVEKLFFGSGTQLSVL.

This clonotype was counted only a few times. The chain links TRBV24-1 to TRBJ2-7; D is unclear. CDR3 length: 15 amino acids. Germline V gives CDR1 KGHDR, CDR2 SFDVKD. Trimming shortened V by 0 bases and J by 0 bases, and 8 bases separated the two germline ends. The CDR3 region is CATSDLPPISYEQYF. CDR3 coding DNA: TGTGCCACCAGTGATTTGCCCCCTATCTCCTACGAGCAGTACTTC.

This clonotype occurred a few times. This chain uses TRBV15 with TRBJ2-3, with 12 positions matching TRBD2. Trimming took 2 bases from V and 0 from J; bases not matched to a gene: 12. CDR1 LNHNV and CDR2 YYDKDF come from the germline V gene (reference sequence). The CDR3 runs to 20 residues. In nucleotides, the CDR3 is TGTGCCACCAGCAGACCACGCGGACTAGCGGGACGCACTAGCACAGATACGCAGTATTTT. As protein: CATSRPRGLAGRTSTDTQYF.

At least ten counts were recorded for this clonotype. V is TRBV12-3 or TRBV12-4 and J is TRBJ1-2, with a tentative D call TRBD1 (5 bases). CDR3 size: 13 residues. Deletions cut 5 bases from V and 8 bases from J, with 15 bases between. In nucleotides, the CDR3 is TGTGCCAGCAGTACCGGGACCGGCCAAGGCTACACCTTC. As protein: CASSTGTGQGYTF.